This TCR beta chain was documented in a study of shared clonotypes between healthy human individuals. To note about this clone: The same CDR3 also results from other DNA sequences found in this sample.

In the CD4+ fraction, cells were divided into CD45RA+ naive and CD45RA-negative memory subsets. Here immunoSEQ multiplex PCR was the method, and the copy in TCRdb shows in-frame clones only, minus some. Here the sample spans about 2.3 million clones, about nine tenths being singletons. This TCR was sampled from a man between 18 and 35 years old in good health. Some clones in this sample may be carry-over from other donors' samples. The sample comprised naive CD4+ T cells from PBMCs. Subset here: CD45RA+ positively selected.

CDR3 residues: CASSAQAIYGYTF. The CDR3 nucleotides read TGTGCCAGCAGTGCACAGGCGATCTATGGCTACACCTTC. The rearrangement joins TRBV2 to TRBJ1-2; D might be TRBD1 (5 bases). The CDR3 is made up of 13 amino acids. In germline, CDR1 is SNHLY, CDR2 FYNNEI. The V gene lost 4 bases and the J gene lost 4 bases, with 10 bases spanning the gap.